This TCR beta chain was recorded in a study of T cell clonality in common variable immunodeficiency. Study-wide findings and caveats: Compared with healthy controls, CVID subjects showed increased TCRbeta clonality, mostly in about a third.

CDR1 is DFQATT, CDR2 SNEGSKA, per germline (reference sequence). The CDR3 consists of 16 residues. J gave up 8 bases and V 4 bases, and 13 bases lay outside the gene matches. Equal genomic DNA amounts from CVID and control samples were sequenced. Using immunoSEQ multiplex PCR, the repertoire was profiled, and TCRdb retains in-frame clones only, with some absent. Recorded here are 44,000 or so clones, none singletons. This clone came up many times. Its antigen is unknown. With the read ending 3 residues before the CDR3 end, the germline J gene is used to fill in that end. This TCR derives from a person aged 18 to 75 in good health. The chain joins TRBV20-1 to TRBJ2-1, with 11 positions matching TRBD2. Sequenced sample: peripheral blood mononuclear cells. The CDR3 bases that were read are TGCAGTGCTATCAGGGTAGCGGGAGGGGTTGGCGATGAG. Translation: CSAIRVAGGVGDE. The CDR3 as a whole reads CSAIRVAGGVGDEQFF.